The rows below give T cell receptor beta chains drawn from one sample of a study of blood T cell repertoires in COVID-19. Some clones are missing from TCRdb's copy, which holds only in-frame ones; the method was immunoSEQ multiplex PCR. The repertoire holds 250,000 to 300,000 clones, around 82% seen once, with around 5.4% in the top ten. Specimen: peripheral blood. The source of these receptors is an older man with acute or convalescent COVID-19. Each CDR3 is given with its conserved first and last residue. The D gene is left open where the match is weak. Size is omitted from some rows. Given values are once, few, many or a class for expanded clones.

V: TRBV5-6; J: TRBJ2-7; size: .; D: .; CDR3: CASSQAVGVSYEQYF; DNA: TGTGCCAGCAGCCAGGCAGTAGGGGTGTCCTACGAGCAGTACTTC
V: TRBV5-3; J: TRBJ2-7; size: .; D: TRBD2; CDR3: CARSSPSGRVNEQYF; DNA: TGTGCCAGAAGCTCACCTAGCGGGAGGGTCAACGAGCAGTACTTC
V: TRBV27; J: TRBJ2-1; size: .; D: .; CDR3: CASSLAGGPMSLFF; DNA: TGTGCCAGCAGTTTAGCGGGTGGACCGATGAGCTTATTCTTC
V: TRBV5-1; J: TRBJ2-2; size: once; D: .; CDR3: CASSGHGELFF; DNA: TGCGCCAGCAGCGGCCACGGGGAGCTGTTTTTT
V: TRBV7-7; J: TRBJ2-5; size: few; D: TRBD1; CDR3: CASSSGQGSSQETQYF; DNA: TGTGCTAGCAGCTCGGGACAGGGATCATCCCAAGAGACCCAGTACTTC
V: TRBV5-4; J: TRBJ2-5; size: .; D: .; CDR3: CASSPPGAATTYQETQYF; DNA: TGTGCCAGCAGTCCCCCCGGAGCCGCAACTACCTATCAAGAGACCCAGTACTTC
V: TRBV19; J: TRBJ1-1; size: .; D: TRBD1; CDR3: CASRDRGMGNTEAFF; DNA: TGTGCCAGTCGGGACAGGGGCATGGGAAACACTGAAGCTTTCTTT
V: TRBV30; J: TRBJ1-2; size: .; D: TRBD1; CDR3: CAWSRDRNYGYTF; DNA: TGTGCCTGGAGCCGGGACAGAAACTATGGCTACACCTTC
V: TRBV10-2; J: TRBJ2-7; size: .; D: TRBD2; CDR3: CASTRLAGGPYEQYF; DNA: TGCGCCAGCACACGGCTAGCGGGGGGTCCCTACGAGCAGTACTTC
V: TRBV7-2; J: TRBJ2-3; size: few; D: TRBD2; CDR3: CASSPWTSGITDTQYF; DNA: TGTGCCAGCAGCCCATGGACTAGCGGGATAACAGATACGCAGTATTTT
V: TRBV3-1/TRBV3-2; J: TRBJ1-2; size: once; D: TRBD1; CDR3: CASSPPGQGARGYTF; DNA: TGTGCCAGCAGCCCCCCAGGGCAGGGGGCGAGGGGCTACACCTTC
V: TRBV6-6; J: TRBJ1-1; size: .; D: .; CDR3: CASSKWQGSGTEAFF; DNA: TGTGCCAGCAGCAAATGGCAGGGGTCTGGCACTGAAGCTTTCTTT
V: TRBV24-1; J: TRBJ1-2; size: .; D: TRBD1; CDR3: CATSALDRDYGYTF; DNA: TGTGCCACCAGTGCCCTGGACAGGGACTATGGCTACACCTTC
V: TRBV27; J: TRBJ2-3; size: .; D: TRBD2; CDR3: CASSLAGGSTDTQYF; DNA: TGTGCCAGCAGTTTAGCGGGGGGTAGCACAGATACGCAGTATTTT
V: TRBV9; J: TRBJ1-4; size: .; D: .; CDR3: CASSVGGVSTNEKLFF; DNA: TGTGCCAGCAGCGTAGGCGGCGTTTCAACTAATGAAAAACTGTTTTTT
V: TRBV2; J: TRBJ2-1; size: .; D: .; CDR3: CASKTDRTYNEQFF; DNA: TGTGCCAGCAAGACCGACAGGACCTACAATGAGCAGTTCTTC